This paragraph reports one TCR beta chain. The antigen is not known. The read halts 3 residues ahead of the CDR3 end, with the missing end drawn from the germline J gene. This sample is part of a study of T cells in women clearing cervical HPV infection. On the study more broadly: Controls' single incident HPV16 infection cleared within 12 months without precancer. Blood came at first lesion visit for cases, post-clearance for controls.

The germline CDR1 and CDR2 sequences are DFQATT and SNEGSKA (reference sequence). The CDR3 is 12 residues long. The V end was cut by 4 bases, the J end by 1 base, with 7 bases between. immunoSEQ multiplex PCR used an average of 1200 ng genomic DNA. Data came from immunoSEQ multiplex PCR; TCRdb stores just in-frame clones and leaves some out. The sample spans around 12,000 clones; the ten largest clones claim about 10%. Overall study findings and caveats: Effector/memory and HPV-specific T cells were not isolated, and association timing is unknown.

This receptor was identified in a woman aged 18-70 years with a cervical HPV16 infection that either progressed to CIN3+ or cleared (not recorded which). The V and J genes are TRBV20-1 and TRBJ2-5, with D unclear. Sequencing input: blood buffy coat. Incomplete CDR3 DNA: TGCAGTGCTATTAAAGGCCAAGAGACC. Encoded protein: CSAIKGQET. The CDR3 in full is CSAIKGQETQYF.